This record covers a single T cell receptor (beta chain). Antigen specificity is unknown. This specimen belongs to a study of T-cell memory formation after mild COVID-19. Study findings and constraints: Specificity for SARS-CoV-2 was not confirmed among the second-wave clones peaking on day 37.

Barcoded TCR alpha and TCR beta cDNA libraries with UMIs came from 5'RACE using constant-segment primers. MiXCR, applied by TCRdb to the 5' RACE reads, yields one record per CDR3 protein. The profile shows approximately 170,000 distinct CDR3 sequences, 10% to 15% of them singletons. Germline CDR1 SGHRS, CDR2 YFSETQ. The CDR3 is 14 amino acids. V was shortened by 4 bases and J by 4 bases, with 11 bases between the two germline ends. Input material: PBMCs or a T cell subset sorted from them (not recorded which). This sequence was found in a man between 18 and 35 years old who had mild COVID-19 (a few samples of this study predate the infection). Cell type and time point are not known. The V and J genes are TRBV5-1 and TRBJ2-2; tentative D call: TRBD1 (7 bases). The CDR3 coding sequence is TGCGCCAGCAGCCCCCAGGGGGGCACCGGGGAGCTGTTTTTT. Protein sequence: CASSPQGGTGELFF. Filled out from reference TRBV5-1 and TRBJ2-2, the complete variable domain reads KAGVTQTPRYLIKTRGQQVTLSCSPISGHRSVSWYQQTPGQGLQFLFEYFSETQRNKGNFPGRFSGRQFSNSRSEMNVSTLELGDSALYLCASSPQGGTGELFFGEGSRLTVL.